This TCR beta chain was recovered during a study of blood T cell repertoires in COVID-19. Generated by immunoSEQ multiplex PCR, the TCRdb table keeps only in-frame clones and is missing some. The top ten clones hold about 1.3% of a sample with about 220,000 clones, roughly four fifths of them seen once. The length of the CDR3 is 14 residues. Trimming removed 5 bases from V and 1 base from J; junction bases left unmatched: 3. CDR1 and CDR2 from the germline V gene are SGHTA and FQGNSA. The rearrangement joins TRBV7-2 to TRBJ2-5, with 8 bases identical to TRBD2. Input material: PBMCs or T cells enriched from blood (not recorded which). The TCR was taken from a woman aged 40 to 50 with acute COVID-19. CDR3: CASSHGGAQETQYF. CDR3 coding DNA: TGTGCCAGCAGCCACGGGGGGGCCCAAGAGACCCAGTACTTC.